The clone carrying this T cell receptor beta chain was counted many times. Its antigen is not known. CD25-based Treg depletion was applied to purified naive CD4+ T cells. General observations from the study: Tumor Treg TCRs overlapped most with tumor naive CD4+ cells. Tumor memory CD4+ T cell TCR gene usage clustered with blood and lymph node memory CD4+ cells and lymph node naive CD4+ cells.

CDR3 length equals 14 residues. Germline assignment: CDR1 SGHRS and CDR2 YFSETQ. Deletions cut 0 bases from V and 5 bases from J, with 9 bases between. After constant-region reverse-primer amplification, full-length variable regions underwent semi-nested PCR with Nested Universal Primer A. Using its own MiXCR run on the 5' RACE reads, TCRdb lists one record per CDR3 protein. The table lists about 23,000 distinct CDR3 sequences, under 40% of them singletons. V is TRBV5-1 and J is TRBJ2-1; maybe TRBD2 (6 bases). The origin of this receptor is a female donor with breast cancer. Sequencing was performed on tumor-infiltrating naive CD4+ T cells sorted from the breast tumor. Described subset: naive CD4+ T cells, CD4+CD45RA+CD25-. In nucleotides, the CDR3 is TGCGCCAGCAGCTTGGACGGAGGGCACAATGAGCAGTTCTTC. Amino acid sequence: CASSLDGGHNEQFF.